This entry lists 32 T cell receptor beta chains sequenced from one sample in a study of spatial heterogeneity in lung cancer. Time point reported: sample taken at primary tumor resection. The sequenced material consisted of unsorted whole RNA from tumor, nontumor lung or frozen PBMC. TCRdb re-called the 5' RACE reads through MiXCR, storing one row per CDR3 protein. Of approximately 52,000 distinct CDR3 sequences in the sample, roughly 7% were seen once. The sequencing used PBMCs, collected at surgery. These receptors all stem from a female donor with early-stage non-small cell lung cancer.

This clonotype appeared many times. For the CDR3, the DNA is TGCAGCGTTGGGATCAGCTCCTACAATGAGCAGTTCTTC. Its protein product is CSVGISSYNEQFF. The chain recombines TRBV29-1 with TRBJ2-1, with no clear D. Trimming left V 4 bases short and J 0 bases short, with 7 bases between. Germline V gives CDR1 SQVTM, CDR2 ANQGSEA. This CDR3 is built from 13 residues.

This clonotype was detected ten times or more. The chain uses TRBV7-6 and TRBJ2-5; 8 bases are shared with TRBD1. The CDR3 is 15 residues long. Germline V lookup: CDR1 SGHVS, CDR2 FNYEAQ. Germline trimming cut 5 bases from V and 4 bases from J; bases unmatched to any gene: 9. In DNA, the CDR3 is TGTGCCAGCAGCCTAAATCAGGGGGCTGTAGAGACCCAGTACTTC. It codes for CASSLNQGAVETQYF. Full variable domain (missing parts from reference TRBV7-6 and TRBJ2-5): GAGVSQSPRYKVTKRGQDVALRCDPISGHVSLYWYRQALGQGPEFLTYFNYEAQQDKSGLPNDRFSAERPEGSISTLTIQRTEQRDSAMYRCASSLNQGAVETQYFGPGTRLLVL.

This clonotype was seen at least ten times. The J gene is TRBJ2-3, the V gene TRBV20-1; D is undetermined. With 6 bases removed from V and 4 bases from J, the gap between germline ends came to 17 bases. The CDR3 covers 14 residues. The V gene's germline CDR1 is DFQATT and CDR2 SNEGSKA (reference sequence). The CDR3 nucleotides are TGCAGTGCCAGCCTTCGGGCCCTTTCAGATACGCAGTATTTT. Its translation: CSASLRALSDTQYF.

This clonotype was seen many times. The chain joins TRBV10-3 to TRBJ2-1; 8 bases match TRBD1. Trimming took 9 bases from V and 4 from J; bases not matched to a gene: 5. Germline CDR1 ENHRY, CDR2 SYGVKD. The CDR3 totals 13 residues. This chain's CDR3 is CAIPGTGYNEQFF. In DNA, the CDR3 is TGTGCCATTCCCGGGACAGGTTACAATGAGCAGTTCTTC.

In this sample, this clonotype turned up many times. This chain connects TRBV20-1 to TRBJ2-2; 9 bases agree with TRBD2. The CDR3 has 15 residues. Germline values: CDR1 DFQATT, CDR2 SNEGSKA (reference sequence). V trimming: 5 bases; J trimming: 6 bases; junction bases outside the gene matches: 10. The CDR3 here is CSARGARGGSGELFF. For the CDR3, the DNA is TGCAGTGCTCGCGGGGCGCGGGGGGGCTCCGGGGAGCTGTTTTTT.

This clonotype was seen more than once but under ten times. The chain links TRBV7-8 to TRBJ2-5; 7 nucleotides match TRBD2. The CDR3 extends over 14 amino acids. J gave up 1 base and V 3 bases, and 2 bases lay outside the gene matches. Germline loops: CDR1 SGHVS, CDR2 FQNEAQ. The CDR3 nucleotides are TGTGCCAGCAGCTTCGGGACTACCCAAGAGACCCAGTACTTC. Amino acid sequence: CASSFGTTQETQYF.

This clonotype has a count of ten or more. The chain combines TRBV27 with TRBJ1-1; the D is unclear. V lost 2 bases, J lost 4 bases, and 8 bases lay in between. The CDR3 is made up of 13 amino acids. CDR1 is MNHEY and CDR2 is SMNVEV in the germline V gene (reference sequence). The CDR3 loop is CASSLRSSTEAFF. In nucleotides, the CDR3 is TGTGCCAGCAGTTTACGGTCATCCACTGAAGCTTTCTTT.

This clonotype was seen many times. The rearrangement joins TRBV29-1 to TRBJ1-5; 7 nucleotides line up with TRBD1. The CDR3 sequence is 13 residues long. Germline lookup yields CDR1 SQVTM and CDR2 ANQGSEA. V shed 4 bases and J 5 bases; nucleotides not matched to a gene: 5. The CDR3 DNA is TGCAGCGTTGGACAGGGCTTTGATCAGCCCCAGCATTTT. Translated: CSVGQGFDQPQHF. Complete variable domain (other parts from reference TRBV29-1 and TRBJ1-5): SAVISQKPSRDICQRGTSLTIQCQVDSQVTMMFWYRQQPGQSLTLIATANQGSEATYESGFVIDKFPISRPNLTFSTLTVSNMSPEDSSIYLCSVGQGFDQPQHFGDGTRLSIL.

The chain combines TRBV5-1 with TRBJ2-2; no clear D. Trimming shortened V by 1 base and J by 7 bases, and 8 bases separated the two germline ends. This CDR3 region has 13 residues. The V gene's germline CDR1 is SGHRS and CDR2 YFSETQ. CDR3 bases: TGCGCCAGCAGCTTGTCCGGTATCGGGGAGCTGTTTTTT. Translated, it gives CASSLSGIGELFF.

Ten or more counts support this clonotype. The chain uses TRBV29-1 and TRBJ2-3; 10 bases are a match to TRBD2. The CDR3 covers 14 residues. Per the germline V gene, CDR1 is SQVTM and CDR2 is ANQGSEA. V lost 3 bases and J lost 7; bases outside the gene matches: 7. CDR3 amino acids: CSVDPGTSDHTQYF. The CDR3 region has the DNA TGCAGCGTTGACCCCGGGACTAGCGACCATACGCAGTATTTT.

This clonotype was detected many times. The chain is built from TRBV28 and TRBJ1-5; D gene uncertain. The V and J ends lost 3 bases and 4 bases respectively, with 10 bases between them. The CDR3 runs to 14 residues. CDR1 is MDHEN, CDR2 SYDVKM, per germline. The CDR3 reads CASSLSVGNQPQHF. In DNA, the CDR3 is TGTGCCAGCAGTTTGTCCGTTGGGAATCAGCCCCAGCATTTT.

This clonotype occurred many times. The chain is built from TRBV24-1 and TRBJ2-7; 7 nucleotides match TRBD2. Germline V gene sequence: CDR1 KGHDR, CDR2 SFDVKD. This CDR3 is 13 amino acids long. The junction had 7 bases not matched to a gene; V was cut back by 2 bases and J by 10 bases. CDR3: CATSDSDLAVQYF. CDR3 bases: TGTGCCACCAGTGATTCCGATCTAGCGGTCCAGTACTTC.

In its sample, this clonotype was seen many times. The chain couples TRBV12-3 or TRBV12-4 to TRBJ2-1; 11 bases are a match to TRBD2. V was pared by 3 bases and J by 4 bases, with 11 bases of the junction left unmatched. The CDR3 consists of 18 residues. The CDR3 DNA reads TGTGCCAGCAGTTTCGATAGCGGGGGGGCAACGGTATACAATGAGCAGTTCTTC. It encodes CASSFDSGGATVYNEQFF.

This clonotype was counted many times. The gene calls are TRBV28 and TRBJ1-4; 8 nucleotides line up with TRBD1. The CDR3 loop spans 19 amino acids. From germline, CDR1 is MDHEN and CDR2 SYDVKM. J gave up 8 bases and V 7 bases, and 24 bases lay outside the gene matches. The CDR3 DNA is TGTGCCAGCAATACCTACGTCCCTATCACGGACAGGGCGGTAGAAAAACTGTTTTTT. Amino acids: CASNTYVPITDRAVEKLFF.

In this sample, this clonotype turned up many times. CDR3 in amino acids: CASSHGQANTGELFF. DNA for the CDR3: TGCGCCAGCAGCCACGGCCAAGCGAACACCGGGGAGCTGTTTTTT. This sequence joins TRBV5-1 and TRBJ2-2; unclear D gene. V lost 4 bases, J lost 0 bases, and 10 bases lay in between. Germline-derived CDR1 and CDR2 are SGHRS and YFSETQ. The CDR3 has 15 residues. The full variable domain, with the rest looked up from reference TRBV5-1 and TRBJ2-2, is KAGVTQTPRYLIKTRGQQVTLSCSPISGHRSVSWYQQTPGQGLQFLFEYFSETQRNKGNFPGRFSGRQFSNSRSEMNVSTLELGDSALYLCASSHGQANTGELFFGEGSRLTVL.

This clonotype has a count of ten or more. The V call is TRBV2, the J call TRBJ1-4; D is undetermined. The CDR3 extends over 13 amino acids. V lost 3 bases and J 9 bases, leaving 11 bases between the germline ends. Germline CDR1 reads SNHLY; CDR2 reads FYNNEI. CDR3 sequence (DNA): TGTGCCAGCAGTGATAGGAGAGGAAAAAAACTGTTTTTT. It specifies CASSDRRGKKLFF.

This clonotype was observed at least ten times. J is TRBJ2-1 and V is TRBV7-8; D unresolved. Germline V gives CDR1 SGHVS, CDR2 FQNEAQ. The CDR3 has 13 amino acids. The ends were cut back, 0 bases at V and 4 bases at J, with 4 bases in the middle. The CDR3 DNA sequence: TGTGCCAGCAGCTTAGCGACTTACAATGAGCAGTTCTTC. Amino acid sequence: CASSLATYNEQFF.

There are many counts of this clonotype. The J gene is TRBJ2-3, the V gene TRBV20-1; weak D call: TRBD2 (5 bases). In germline, CDR1 is DFQATT, CDR2 SNEGSKA (reference sequence). The CDR3 runs to 14 residues. Trimming removed 0 bases from V and 0 bases from J, with 7 bases in between. The CDR3 DNA reads TGCAGTGCTAGAGACGAGGGAAGCACAGATACGCAGTATTTT. Translation gives CSARDEGSTDTQYF.

This clonotype is termed medium-sized. CDR3 in DNA: TGTGCCAGCAGTCTACCCGGGGAGGGCTATGGCTACACCTTC. Translated, it gives CASSLPGEGYGYTF. The chain employs TRBV28 and TRBJ1-2, with D unresolved. This CDR3 comprises 14 residues. The V end was cut by 5 bases, the J end by 4 bases, with 14 bases between. CDR1 and CDR2 from the germline V gene are MDHEN and SYDVKM.

This clonotype showed up many times. The rearrangement links TRBV5-1 to TRBJ1-2; D ambiguous. Germline lookup yields CDR1 SGHRS and CDR2 YFSETQ. This CDR3 spans 12 amino acids. V was clipped by 0 bases and J by 5 bases, with 5 bases between them. As DNA, the CDR3 is TGCGCCAGCAGCTTGGACGGTTATGGCTACACCTTC. Protein product: CASSLDGYGYTF.

V is TRBV7-8 and J is TRBJ2-7; either TRBD1 or TRBD2 may fit D (5 bases each). Trimming stripped 1 base from V and 2 bases from J, with 9 bases between. Germline loops: CDR1 SGHVS, CDR2 FQNEAQ. This CDR3 has 14 residues. The CDR3 protein is CASSLELGAYEQYF. The CDR3 DNA reads TGTGCCAGCAGCTTAGAGTTGGGGGCCTACGAGCAGTACTTC.

This clonotype was counted between two and nine times. CDR3 region: CASHRGTGELFF. CDR3 sequence (DNA): TGTGCCAGCCACAGGGGTACCGGGGAGCTGTTTTTT. The chain is built from TRBV5-4 and TRBJ2-2; TRBD1 agrees at 7 bases. With 7 bases clipped from V and 5 bases from J, the junction kept 2 bases outside the gene matches. Germline V gene sequence: CDR1 SGHNT, CDR2 YYREEE (reference sequence). The CDR3 runs 12 residues. The whole variable domain, remainder taken from reference TRBV5-4 and TRBJ2-2, is ETGVTQSPTHLIKTRGQQVTLRCSSQSGHNTVSWYQQALGQGPQFIFQYYREEENGRGNFPPRFSGLQFPNYSSELNVNALELDDSALYLCASHRGTGELFFGEGSRLTVL.

The chain links TRBV20-1 to TRBJ2-3; D gene ambiguous. Germline CDR1 is DFQATT and CDR2 is SNEGSKA (reference sequence). Trimming pared 5 bases from V and 2 bases from J, leaving 23 bases between. The CDR3 extends over 17 amino acids. The CDR3 loop reads CSASGTGFPRATDTQYF. The CDR3 nucleotides read TGCAGTGCTTCTGGCACGGGCTTTCCTCGGGCCACAGATACGCAGTATTTT.

This clonotype has at least ten counts. This chain uses TRBV4-1 with TRBJ2-7; tentative D call: TRBD2 (6 bases). Germline lookup yields CDR1 MGHRA and CDR2 YSYEKL. This CDR3 contains 15 residues. V dropped 1 base and J dropped 2 bases, with 12 bases sitting between them. DNA of the CDR3: TGCGCCAGCAGCCAAGCTGCGGGGCCGACCTACGAGCAGTACTTC. Protein sequence: CASSQAAGPTYEQYF.

This clonotype has a count of ten or more. The J gene is TRBJ2-3, the V gene TRBV7-7; D gene uncertain. Deletions cut 2 bases from V and 2 bases from J, with 5 bases between. Germline CDR1 is SSHAT and CDR2 is FNYEAQ (reference sequence). The CDR3 covers 13 residues. The CDR3 coding sequence is TGTGCCAGCAGCTTACAGCTCACAGATACGCAGTATTTT. This gives the protein CASSLQLTDTQYF.

This clonotype was counted ten times or more. CDR3 sequence reads: CASSLSGGATDTQYF. The CDR3 DNA is TGTGCCAGCAGCCTTAGCGGGGGGGCGACAGATACGCAGTATTTT. This sequence joins TRBV4-2 and TRBJ2-3; TRBD2 aligns across 11 bases. Trimming cost V 4 bases and J 3 bases; bases outside gene matches: 3. This CDR3 has 15 amino acids. Per germline, CDR1 LGHNA and CDR2 YNFKEQ.

There are many counts of this clonotype. The J gene is TRBJ1-6, the V gene TRBV7-9; maybe TRBD1 (5 bases). The CDR3 sequence is 14 residues long. The V end lost 3 bases, the J end lost 10 bases, and 13 bases lay between the germline ends. Germline V lookup: CDR1 SEHNR, CDR2 FQNEAQ (reference sequence). The CDR3 spells CASSLSGRRSPLHF. The CDR3 coding sequence is TGTGCCAGCAGCTTGTCAGGGCGAAGATCACCCCTCCACTTT. The entire variable domain, with the rest obtained from reference TRBV7-9 and TRBJ1-6, is as follows: DTGVSQNPRHKITKRGQNVTFRCDPISEHNRLYWYRQTLGQGPEFLTYFQNEAQLEKSRLLSDRFSAERPKGSFSTLEIQRTEQGDSAMYLCASSLSGRRSPLHFGNGTRLTVT.

This clonotype has just a few counts. The chain employs TRBV28 and TRBJ2-7; the match to TRBD1 covers 7 bases. The CDR3 loop spans 15 amino acids. The germline V gene has CDR1 MDHEN and CDR2 SYDVKM. The junction had 7 bases not matched to a gene; V was cut back by 3 bases and J by 2 bases. The CDR3 nucleotides read TGTGCCAGCAGTTTTACAGGGGTCATTACCTACGAGCAGTACTTC. It yields the protein CASSFTGVITYEQYF.

This clonotype was counted at least ten times. The chain couples TRBV29-1 to TRBJ2-3; no definite D call. Trimming shortened V by 4 bases and J by 6 bases, and 2 bases separated the two germline ends. Germline V gene lookup returns CDR1 SQVTM and CDR2 ANQGSEA. This CDR3 is built from 9 residues. The DNA of the CDR3 is TGCAGCGTTGGTGATACGCAGTATTTT. As protein: CSVGDTQYF.

This clonotype occurred a few times. The gene calls are TRBV4-3 and TRBJ2-3; 8 bases are shared with TRBD2. The germline gives CDR1 LGHNA, CDR2 YSLEER. V lost 0 bases to trimming and J lost 1 base; unmatched junction nucleotides: 3. This CDR3 spans 16 amino acids. The CDR3 DNA sequence: TGCGCCAGCAGCCAAGAAGGTAGCGGGGGCACAGATACGCAGTATTTT. Its protein product is CASSQEGSGGTDTQYF.

This clonotype occurred many times. The chain uses TRBV5-1 and TRBJ2-5; 9 bases are shared with TRBD2. The CDR3 has 14 amino acids. V shed 6 bases, J shed 1 base, and the junction held 4 bases outside the gene matches. The V gene's germline CDR1 is SGHRS and CDR2 YFSETQ. Here the CDR3 reads CASKVSGGQETQYF. As DNA, the CDR3 is TGCGCCAGCAAGGTTAGCGGGGGCCAAGAGACCCAGTACTTC.

This clonotype was seen at least ten times. The chain has TRBV7-2 and TRBJ2-1, with TRBD1 matching 9 bases. Germline V CDR1 and CDR2: SGHTA, FQGNSA. The CDR3 runs to 16 residues. Losses at the gene ends were 0 bases for V and 9 bases for J; bases not matched to a gene: 9. CDR3 protein: CASSLASGTGMAEQFF. In DNA form, the CDR3 reads TGTGCCAGCAGCTTAGCCTCCGGGACAGGGATGGCTGAGCAGTTCTTC.